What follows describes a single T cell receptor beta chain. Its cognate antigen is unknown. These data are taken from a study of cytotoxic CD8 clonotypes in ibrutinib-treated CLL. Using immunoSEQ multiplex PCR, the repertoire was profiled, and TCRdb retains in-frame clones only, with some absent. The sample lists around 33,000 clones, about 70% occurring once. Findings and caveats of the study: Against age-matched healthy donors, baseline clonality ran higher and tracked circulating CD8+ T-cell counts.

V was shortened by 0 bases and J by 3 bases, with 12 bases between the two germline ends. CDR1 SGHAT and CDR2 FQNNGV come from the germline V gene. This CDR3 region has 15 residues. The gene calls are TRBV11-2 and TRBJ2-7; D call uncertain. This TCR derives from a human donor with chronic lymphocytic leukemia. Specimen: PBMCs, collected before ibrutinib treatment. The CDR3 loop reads CASSLDQAYNYEQYF. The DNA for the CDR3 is TGTGCCAGCAGCTTAGATCAAGCATACAACTACGAGCAGTACTTC.